The present entry profiles one TCR beta chain with its context. What it binds is not known. These data are taken from a study of cytomegalovirus exposure and HLA in healthy donors. The germline gives CDR1 LNHDA, CDR2 SQIVND (reference sequence). The CDR3 length is 14 residues. V gave up 3 bases and J gave up 5 bases; unmatched junction bases: 5. The PCR used 60 Vbeta and 13 Jbeta primers. TCRdb's table, derived via immunoSEQ multiplex PCR, lists solely in-frame clones and lacks some. The data hold tens of thousands of clones, with about 79% observed a single time. Study-level results: Information on immune exposure was restricted to one variable (CMV serostatus).

The chain carries TRBV19 and TRBJ2-3, with 7 bases matching TRBD2. Sample: PBMCs. This receptor was taken from a man in his 70s in good health and CMV-seropositive. CDR3 residues: CASSMTERGDTQYF. The CDR3 nucleotides are TGTGCCAGTAGTATGACAGAGCGGGGAGATACGCAGTATTTT.